This paragraph covers one T cell receptor (beta chain) sequence. Its antigen is not known. This sample is part of a study of shared clonotypes between healthy human individuals. The wider study: The people who gave samples were a couple of women and a few men aged 18 to 49. CD4 naive and CD4 memory each took three plates per donor, while CD8 naive took two and CD8 memory one. Study outcomes and limitations: Generation probability values for non-shared clonotypes were lower than those for clonotypes shared by all four donors.

Once extracted for a subset, genomic DNA was divided evenly among several immunoSEQ plates. Only in-frame clones appear in the TCRdb table, and some are missing; sequencing was by immunoSEQ multiplex PCR. Among some 2,500,000 clones listed, approximately 90% were seen once. Trimming cost V 6 bases and J 0 bases, with 12 bases left between them. CDR3 length: 15 residues. CDR1 LNHDA and CDR2 SQIVND come from the germline V gene (reference sequence). The sequenced sample was naive CD4+ T cells from PBMCs. Subset meaning: CD45RA+ positively selected. The TCR originated in a man younger than 30 in good health. Some clones in this sample may be carry-over from other donors' samples. This chain joins TRBV19 and TRBJ1-3; D perhaps matches TRBD1 (5 bases). The CDR3 coding sequence is TGTGCCAGTAGCGAGACAGTTTTCTCTGGAAACACCATATATTTT. It yields the protein CASSETVFSGNTIYF.